This T cell receptor (beta chain) was recorded in a study of shared clonotypes between healthy human individuals. The overall study: For every donor, three CD4 naive, three CD4 memory, two CD8 naive and one CD8 memory plates were used.

Repertoires were generated with immunoSEQ multiplex PCR, while TCRdb's copy carries only in-frame clones and drops some. The table lists about 1.1 million clones, approximately 80% of them singletons. V lost 2 bases to trimming and J lost 4 bases, with 5 bases between them. The CDR3 spans 12 residues. From germline, CDR1 is MDHEN and CDR2 SYDVKM. From CD4+ cells came CD45RA+ naive and CD45RA-negative memory subsets. What was sequenced was memory CD4+ T cells from PBMCs. As to subset: CD45RA-negative fraction. This TCR was recovered from a man younger than 35 in good health. Some clones in this sample may be carry-over from other donors' samples. The genes are TRBV28 and TRBJ1-2, with unresolved D. The CDR3 DNA is TGTGCCAGCAGTTTAATGGGCTATGGCTACACCTTC. Its translation is CASSLMGYGYTF.